This is a list of T cell receptor beta chains from one sample in a study of technical replicates of blood from a few donors. The protocol was immunoSEQ multiplex PCR, while the TCRdb copy is restricted to in-frame clones and leaves out a portion. The sample has around 57,000 clones, about 93% seen once; the top ten hold around 0.21%. The source material was T cells isolated from PBMCs. These receptors all come from a human donor in good health. Both conserved end residues are part of each CDR3. The D gene is left open where the match is weak. The size field is filled for only some rows; it gives once, few, many or a size class.

D,size,length,J,V,CDR3,DNA
TRBD1,NA,15,TRBJ2-7,TRBV11-2,CASSVGTGASHEQYF,TGTGCCAGCAGCGTAGGGACAGGAGCTTCCCACGAGCAGTACTTC
TRBD2,NA,16,TRBJ2-3,TRBV11-2,CASRRVAGGSTDTQYF,TGTGCCAGCAGACGGGTAGCGGGGGGCAGCACAGATACGCAGTATTTT
NA,NA,13,TRBJ2-3,TRBV9,CASSALTEDTQYF,TGTGCCAGCAGCGCATTGACAGAAGATACGCAGTATTTT
NA,NA,13,TRBJ1-2,TRBV28,CASSFVNGGGYTF,TGTGCCAGCAGTTTTGTTAATGGCGGTGGCTACACCTTC
TRBD2,NA,13,TRBJ2-1,TRBV7-6,CASSRLADNEQFF,TGTGCCAGCAGCAGACTAGCGGACAATGAGCAGTTCTTC
NA,NA,12,TRBJ2-7,TRBV6-6,CASSSLSYEQYF,TGTGCCAGCAGTTCCCTCTCCTACGAGCAGTACTTC
NA,NA,12,TRBJ1-2,TRBV9,CASSDQVEGYTF,TGTGCCAGCAGCGATCAGGTCGAGGGCTACACCTTC
NA,NA,11,TRBJ2-7,TRBV14,CASSQSYEQYF,TGTGCCAGCAGCCAGAGCTACGAGCAGTACTTC
NA,NA,13,TRBJ2-7,TRBV9,CASSPPGAYEQYF,TGTGCCAGCAGCCCGCCCGGGGCCTACGAGCAGTACTTC
NA,NA,18,TRBJ2-3,TRBV7-8,CASSLVRDRGGDTDTQYF,TGTGCCAGCAGCTTAGTGAGAGACAGGGGAGGGGACACAGATACGCAGTATTTT
NA,few,14,TRBJ1-1,TRBV14,CASSQVGLGTEAFF,TGTGCCAGCAGCCAAGTGGGGCTTGGCACTGAAGCTTTCTTT
TRBD2,NA,17,TRBJ2-1,TRBV7-9,CASSFLAGGKGYNEQFF,TGTGCCAGCAGCTTTCTAGCGGGAGGTAAGGGTTACAATGAGCAGTTCTTC
NA,NA,16,TRBJ1-3,TRBV6-6,CASRTLQGESGNTIYF,TGTGCCAGCAGAACCCTACAGGGAGAGTCTGGAAACACCATATATTTT
NA,NA,14,TRBJ1-2,TRBV5-1,CASSFSSGFDGYTF,TGCGCCAGCAGCTTCTCATCAGGGTTTGATGGCTACACCTTC
NA,NA,16,TRBJ1-3,TRBV19,CASSIASGPSGNTIYF,TGTGCCAGTAGTATAGCGAGCGGACCCTCTGGAAACACCATATATTTT
TRBD2,few,15,TRBJ2-7,TRBV7-6,CASSSHSGLGYEQYF,TGTGCCAGCAGCTCACATTCGGGACTAGGCTACGAGCAGTACTTC
NA,NA,14,TRBJ2-2,TRBV7-3,CASSPGRGSGELFF,TGTGCCAGCAGCCCCGGACGGGGATCCGGGGAGCTGTTTTTT
NA,NA,18,TRBJ2-1,TRBV7-9,CASSLEHVRASPHNEQFF,TGTGCCAGCAGCTTAGAGCATGTGCGGGCGAGCCCACACAATGAGCAGTTCTTC
TRBD2,NA,13,TRBJ2-3,TRBV15,CATSGSSTDTQYF,TGTGCCACGAGCGGGAGTAGTACAGATACGCAGTATTTT
NA,NA,12,TRBJ2-3,TRBV11-2,CASSLRADTQYF,TGTGCCAGCAGCTTGAGGGCAGATACGCAGTATTTT
TRBD2,NA,15,TRBJ2-7,TRBV7-9,CASSVSGGSLYEQYF,TGTGCCAGCAGCGTTAGCGGGGGCTCCCTCTACGAGCAGTACTTC
TRBD2,NA,15,TRBJ2-1,TRBV7-9,CASSPRTSGGNEQFF,TGTGCCAGCAGCCCACGGACTAGCGGGGGTAATGAGCAGTTCTTC
TRBD1,once,15,TRBJ2-5,TRBV7-8,CASSFPGDSRETQYF,TGTGCCAGCAGCTTCCCCGGGGACAGTAGAGAGACCCAGTACTTC
NA,NA,13,TRBJ2-3,TRBV18,CASSVPGTDTQYF,TGTGCCAGCTCAGTTCCAGGCACAGATACGCAGTATTTT
NA,NA,17,TRBJ1-6,TRBV10-1,CASSERSSVTEDSPLHF,TGCGCCAGCAGTGAACGGTCTAGTGTGACAGAAGATTCACCCCTCCACTTT
NA,NA,14,TRBJ1-5,TRBV5-1,CASSLEGPNQPQHF,TGCGCCAGCAGCTTGGAGGGGCCAAATCAGCCCCAGCATTTT
TRBD2,NA,19,TRBJ2-4,TRBV28,CASSPGWTSGRIDKNIQYF,TGTGCCAGCAGCCCCGGGTGGACTAGCGGGAGAATTGACAAAAACATTCAGTACTTC
NA,NA,13,TRBJ1-1,TRBV7-6,CASSLVRDSEAFF,TGTGCCAGCAGCTTAGTACGGGATTCTGAAGCTTTCTTT
NA,NA,14,TRBJ2-2,TRBV5-1,CATQGPRNTGELFF,TGCGCCACCCAGGGGCCACGGAACACCGGGGAGCTGTTTTTT
TRBD1,NA,15,TRBJ1-1,TRBV7-2,CASSPPTGGFTEAFF,TGTGCCAGCAGCCCACCGACAGGGGGATTCACTGAAGCTTTCTTT